A single sample is the source of the 18 T cell receptor beta chains below, sequenced in a study of T cell responses to AZD1222 COVID-19 vaccine. Data came from immunoSEQ multiplex PCR; TCRdb stores just in-frame clones and leaves some out. Here the sample spans roughly 110,000 clones, around 90% being singletons. Material: peripheral blood, obtained 28 days after the second AZD1222 dose. The receptors were sampled from an adult who received the AZD1222 COVID-19 vaccine.

The chain has TRBV20-1 and TRBJ1-2; the match to TRBD1 covers 7 bases. Germline lookup yields CDR1 DFQATT and CDR2 SNEGSKA (reference sequence). After removal of 3 bases from V and 4 bases from J, the junction contained 5 bases not matched to a gene. There are 13 residues in the CDR3. The CDR3 nucleotides read TGCAGTGCTAGTCCCCAGGGGGGCTATGGCTACACCTTC. This codes for CSASPQGGYGYTF.

CDR3 sequence: CASSLATSGALYEQYF. Written as DNA, the CDR3 is TGTGCCAGCAGCTTGGCCACTAGCGGGGCTCTCTACGAGCAGTACTTC. The chain uses TRBV7-6 and TRBJ2-7; 10 positions agree with TRBD2. Losses at the gene ends were 3 bases for V and 3 bases for J; bases not matched to a gene: 8. This CDR3 comprises 16 residues. Germline V gives CDR1 SGHVS, CDR2 FNYEAQ.

The chain links TRBV5-4 to TRBJ2-7, with TRBD2 matching 8 bases. Germline V gene sequence: CDR1 SGHNT, CDR2 YYREEE (reference sequence). V dropped 4 bases and J dropped 5; count of bases not matched to a gene: 11. This CDR3 region has 15 residues. The CDR3 coding sequence is TGTGCCAGCAGCCCCGGGGGGGGGCGGGGGAACGAGCAGTACTTC. This translates into CASSPGGGRGNEQYF.

The V and J genes are TRBV14 and TRBJ1-2, with 9 bases that match TRBD1. Germline lookup yields CDR1 SGHDN and CDR2 FVKESK. V shed 3 bases and J 6 bases; nucleotides not matched to a gene: 11. The CDR3 contains 16 residues. Here the CDR3 reads CASSQGHGTGLDGYTF. In DNA, the CDR3 is TGTGCCAGCAGCCAGGGACACGGGACAGGGTTGGATGGCTACACCTTC.

The CDR3 sequence: CATSRDRSSSYGYTF. The CDR3 DNA reads as TGTGCCACCAGCAGAGATCGGAGCAGCTCCTATGGCTACACCTTC. This chain uses TRBV15 with TRBJ1-2; D call uncertain. The CDR3 loop spans 15 amino acids. V was clipped by 0 bases and J by 4 bases, with 12 bases between them. Germline CDR1 is LNHNV and CDR2 is YYDKDF (reference sequence).

The V and J genes are TRBV5-4 and TRBJ1-4; 9 positions agree with TRBD1. The V gene's germline CDR1 is SGHNT and CDR2 YYREEE (reference sequence). After removal of 4 bases from V and 7 bases from J, the junction contained 5 bases not matched to a gene. The CDR3 covers 14 residues. CDR3 sequence: CASSLGDRVEKLFF. The DNA for the CDR3 is TGTGCCAGCAGCCTAGGGGACAGGGTTGAAAAACTGTTTTTT.

This chain links TRBV11-2 with TRBJ2-7; TRBD1 is a possible D gene (6 bases). The V and J ends lost 7 bases and 0 bases respectively, with 13 bases between them. Germline lookup yields CDR1 SGHAT and CDR2 FQNNGV. The CDR3 length is 14 residues. The DNA of the CDR3 is TGTGCCAGCAAAGGGGGACATCTCTCCTACGAGCAGTACTTC. Encoded protein: CASKGGHLSYEQYF. The whole variable domain, filled in from reference TRBV11-2 and TRBJ2-7, reads EAGVAQSPRYKIIEKRQSVAFWCNPISGHATLYWYQQILGQGPKLLIQFQNNGVVDDSQLPKDRFSAERLKGVDSTLKIQPAKLEDSAVYLCASKGGHLSYEQYFGPGTRLTVT.

The chain is built from TRBV5-1 and TRBJ1-5; no reliable D call. V was shortened by 4 bases and J by 3 bases, with 11 bases between the two germline ends. The CDR3 has 14 amino acids. Germline CDR1 SGHRS, CDR2 YFSETQ. The CDR3 sequence: CASSVDMVNQPQHF. CDR3 sequence (DNA): TGCGCCAGCAGCGTAGACATGGTCAATCAGCCCCAGCATTTT.

This chain uses TRBV18 with TRBJ1-3; 8 bases map to TRBD1. The CDR3 is made up of 15 amino acids. Per germline, CDR1 KGHSH and CDR2 LQKENI. V lost 3 bases, J lost 4 bases, and 5 bases stayed unmatched. CDR3 in DNA: TGTGCCAGCTCACCTGACAGGGGAACAGGAAACACCATATATTTT. Protein sequence: CASSPDRGTGNTIYF.

This rearrangement joins TRBV3-1 (or the pseudogene TRBV3-2) to TRBJ2-7; 8 bases fit TRBD2. CDR1 and CDR2 from the germline V gene are LGHDT and YNNKEL (reference sequence). The V segment lost 3 bases and the J segment 6 bases; nucleotides outside the gene matches: 7. The CDR3 consists of 14 residues. CDR3 in amino acids: CASSQSGGEGEQYF. Written as DNA, the CDR3 is TGTGCCAGCAGCCAGTCCGGGGGGGAGGGCGAGCAGTACTTC.

The chain joins TRBV10-1 to TRBJ2-1; 11 bases line up with TRBD2. Germline trimming cut 4 bases from V and 6 bases from J; bases unmatched to any gene: 5. The length of the CDR3 is 15 residues. Germline-derived CDR1 and CDR2 are WNHNN and SYGVQD (reference sequence). The DNA for the CDR3 is TGCGCCAGCAGTGCTCTAGCGGGGGGCATCAATGAGCAGTTCTTC. It translates to CASSALAGGINEQFF.

The chain has TRBV30 and TRBJ2-3; D is ambiguous. The length of the CDR3 is 16 residues. The germline CDR1 and CDR2 sequences are GTSNPN and SVGIG (reference sequence). V gave up 0 bases and J gave up 2 bases, with 15 bases separating them. The CDR3 sequence is CAWSVPSPLPTDTQYF. CDR3 coding DNA: TGTGCCTGGAGTGTACCCAGTCCTCTACCCACAGATACGCAGTATTTT. Filled out from reference TRBV30 and TRBJ2-3, the complete variable domain reads SQTIHQWPATLVQPVGSPLSLECTVEGTSNPNLYWYRQAAGRGLQLLFYSVGIGQISSEVPQNLSASRPQDRQFILSSKKLLLSDSGFYLCAWSVPSPLPTDTQYFGPGTRLTVL.

J is TRBJ1-5 and V is TRBV5-8; D ambiguous. CDR3 length equals 15 residues. The germline V gene has CDR1 SGHTS and CDR2 YDEGEE. The ends were cut back, 2 bases at V and 3 bases at J, with 12 bases in the middle. CDR3 DNA sequence: TGTGCCAGCAGCTTAGGCCGGATTAACAATCAGCCCCAGCATTTT. Its translation is CASSLGRINNQPQHF.

The chain uses TRBV5-8 and TRBJ2-7; TRBD2 matches at 10 bases. The CDR3 spans 15 residues. Germline V gives CDR1 SGHTS, CDR2 YDEGEE. Trimming cost V 4 bases and J 3 bases; bases outside gene matches: 7. The CDR3 region is CASSKSSGSLYEQYF. CDR3 DNA sequence: TGTGCCAGCAGCAAATCTAGCGGGAGCCTCTACGAGCAGTACTTC.

This clone was detected a few times. V and J are TRBV10-3 and TRBJ1-5, with D possibly matching TRBD1 (5 bases). The CDR3 has 14 amino acids. With 0 bases removed from V and 6 bases from J, the gap between germline ends came to 9 bases. Germline V gene lookup returns CDR1 ENHRY and CDR2 SYGVKD. The CDR3 region is CAISESGASQPQHF. CDR3 in DNA: TGTGCCATCAGTGAGTCAGGGGCGAGTCAGCCCCAGCATTTT.

V and J are TRBV11-2 and TRBJ2-7; D is possibly TRBD1 (6 bases). The V and J ends lost 5 bases and 2 bases respectively, with 16 bases between them. Per the germline V gene, CDR1 is SGHAT and CDR2 is FQNNGV. CDR3 size: 15 residues. The CDR3 DNA follows: TGTGCCAGCAGCCCCTACGCAGGGGCGACCTACGAGCAGTACTTC. Its protein is CASSPYAGATYEQYF.

The chain carries TRBV10-2 and TRBJ1-2, with no clear D. CDR1 WSHSY and CDR2 SAAADI come from the germline V gene. V was trimmed by 8 bases and J by 6 bases, leaving 13 bases between them. CDR3 length: 12 amino acids. The CDR3 loop reads CASSLRDNGYTF. DNA for the CDR3: TGCGCCAGCTCACTTAGGGATAATGGCTACACCTTC.

The chain is built from TRBV24-1 and TRBJ1-2, with a weak D call TRBD1 (6 bases). This CDR3 spans 15 amino acids. Germline CDR1 and CDR2: KGHDR and SFDVKD. The V end was cut by 4 bases, the J end by 7 bases, with 18 bases between. This CDR3 reads CATSEEFTGPSGYTF. The CDR3 DNA follows: TGTGCCACCAGTGAGGAATTTACAGGGCCTTCTGGCTACACCTTC.